This T cell receptor beta chain originates from a study of blood T cell repertoires in COVID-19. Study-wide background: The United States, Italy and Spain were the sources of the acute and convalescent COVID-19 samples. Sources were T cells, B-cell-depleted T cells, or PBMCs; the material itself was cDNA or gDNA.

Seattle researchers signed up patients amid active infection and tracked them longitudinally. Germline V gene sequence: CDR1 SGHNT, CDR2 YENEEA. This CDR3 has 14 amino acids. Trimming stripped 2 bases from V and 5 bases from J, with 10 bases between. Data came from immunoSEQ multiplex PCR; TCRdb stores just in-frame clones and leaves some out. The repertoire holds roughly 290,000 clones, 65% to 85% seen once, with less than 20% in the top ten. This TCR was sampled from a person aged 65 to 79 with COVID-19, enrolled during active disease. Material: peripheral blood. The chain employs TRBV11-3 and TRBJ2-1; perhaps TRBD2 as D (5 bases). In DNA, the CDR3 is TGTGCCAGCAGCTTAATCCCAGCGGACAATGAGCAGTTCTTC. It specifies CASSLIPADNEQFF.